This record covers a single T cell receptor beta chain. The sample originates from a study of monozygotic twins with inflammatory bowel disease. The input for each TCR library was roughly 3,800 ng of total RNA. TCRdb re-called the 5' RACE reads and catalogs CDR3 proteins one per entry, DNA excluded. The ten top clones account for around 2.8%, within a sample of some 170,000 distinct CDR3 sequences. This CDR3 has 14 residues. Germline V gene sequence: CDR1 SQVTM, CDR2 ANQGSEA. Sequences were obtained from blood. The sequence derives from a human donor with ulcerative colitis or Crohn's disease, or a healthy co-twin of an affected twin (not recorded which). The chain employs TRBV29-1 and TRBJ1-1; TCRdb lists TRBD1, though no DNA is available to test this call. CDR3 residues: CSAKGTGGNTEAFF.